This T cell receptor beta chain originates from a study of blood T cell repertoires in COVID-19. Study background: Acute and convalescent COVID-19 samples came from the United States, Italy and Spain. From T cells, B-cell-depleted T cells, or PBMCs came the material, which was cDNA or gDNA.

CDR1 and CDR2 (germline): MNHEY, SMNVEV (reference sequence). There are 14 residues in the CDR3. Trimming removed 4 bases at V and 2 bases at J, with 9 bases between. Enrolled during active infection, Seattle patients were then followed longitudinally. Original methodology: Reference gene primer amplification gave nucleated cell count estimates. Some clones are missing from TCRdb's copy, which holds only in-frame ones; the method was immunoSEQ multiplex PCR. Clone size and V and J calls were adopted from that table, with D and trimming inferred from the DNA. This sample has 250,000 to 300,000 clones, with roughly 86% found just once.

What was sequenced was peripheral blood. This chain uses TRBV27 with TRBJ1-5; weak D call: TRBD1 (6 bases). The receptor's source is a woman aged 25-40 years with COVID-19, enrolled during active disease. CDR3 region: CASSSQGRNQPQHF. The CDR3 DNA reads TGTGCCAGCAGTTCACAGGGTCGCAATCAGCCCCAGCATTTT.